The rows below give T cell receptor beta chains drawn from one sample of a study of blood T cell repertoires in COVID-19. TCRdb's copy holds only in-frame clones and misses some; the assay was immunoSEQ multiplex PCR. Among about 94,000 clones listed, about 89% were seen once. The source material was peripheral blood. The source is a human donor with acute or convalescent COVID-19. The donor label of this sample is uncertain. The CDR3 runs from the conserved cysteine through the conserved F or W. The order of the fields is J gene, clone size, D gene, V gene, CDR3 DNA, CDR3 protein. The D gene is left open where the match is weak. Clone size is not always given. Where it is, it says once, few, many or a class for expanded clones.

J: TRBJ2-2
size: .
D: TRBD1
V: TRBV30
DNA: TGTGCCTTTTCGACAGGGGGAGCCGGGGAGCTGTTTTTT
CDR3: CAFSTGGAGELFF

J: TRBJ2-7
size: .
D: TRBD1
V: TRBV5-1
DNA: TGCGCCAGCAGCCCCCTCCCAGGACAGGGCACCTACGAGCAGTACTTC
CDR3: CASSPLPGQGTYEQYF

J: TRBJ2-5
size: .
D: TRBD2
V: TRBV5-4
DNA: TGTGCCAGCAGCTTGGCCGGCGAGCGGGGGGGCCGCGAGACCCAGTACTTC
CDR3: CASSLAGERGGRETQYF

J: TRBJ1-4
size: .
D: TRBD1
V: TRBV6-2/TRBV6-3
DNA: TGTGCCAGCAGTTACTTCCCAGGGGGGTATGAAAAACTGTTTTTT
CDR3: CASSYFPGGYEKLFF

J: TRBJ2-6
size: .
D: TRBD1
V: TRBV19
DNA: TGTGCCAGTAGGCAGGGGGCTGGGGCCAACGTCCTGACTTTC
CDR3: CASRQGAGANVLTF

J: TRBJ1-1
size: .
D: .
V: TRBV20-1
DNA: TGCAGTGCTAGTGACAGAAACACTGAAGCTTTCTTT
CDR3: CSASDRNTEAFF

J: TRBJ1-6
size: .
D: .
V: TRBV19
DNA: TGTGCCAGTAGTACCCTTGGAGACTATAATTCACCCCTCCACTTT
CDR3: CASSTLGDYNSPLHF

J: TRBJ1-6
size: once
D: .
V: TRBV9
DNA: TGTGCCAGCAGCGTGAGTAGCTCCTATAATTCACCCCTCCACTTT
CDR3: CASSVSSSYNSPLHF

J: TRBJ2-7
size: .
D: .
V: TRBV12-3/TRBV12-4
DNA: TGTGCCAGCAGCTCACAGGGTTACGAGCAGTACTTC
CDR3: CASSSQGYEQYF

J: TRBJ2-5
size: once
D: .
V: TRBV18
DNA: TGTGCCAGCTCACCGATGGCTAGCGAGTACCAAGAGACCCAGTACTTC
CDR3: CASSPMASEYQETQYF

J: TRBJ1-2
size: .
D: .
V: TRBV2
DNA: TGTGCCAGCAGTGAACCAAAATCGAGTTTCTATGGCTACACCTTC
CDR3: CASSEPKSSFYGYTF

J: TRBJ2-7
size: .
D: TRBD1
V: TRBV6-5
DNA: TGTGCCAGCAGATTAAGGGGACAGCTCTACGAGCAGTACTTC
CDR3: CASRLRGQLYEQYF

J: TRBJ1-2
size: .
D: TRBD1
V: TRBV29-1
DNA: TGCAGCGTTGAACGGACAGGTGAGAATCACACCTTC
CDR3: CSVERTGENHTF

J: TRBJ2-1
size: .
D: TRBD2
V: TRBV27
DNA: TGTGCCAGCAGTTCTGTCTCGGGACTAGCCGATGAGCAGTTCTTC
CDR3: CASSSVSGLADEQFF

J: TRBJ2-1
size: .
D: TRBD2
V: TRBV7-2
DNA: TGTGCCAGCTCGAGGGCTAGCGGGGGGGAAGGGACCTACAATGAGCAGTTCTTC
CDR3: CASSRASGGEGTYNEQFF

J: TRBJ1-5
size: once
D: .
V: TRBV30
DNA: TGTGCCTGGAGAAGGAGCGTTGGGAGCAATCAGCCCCAGCATTTT
CDR3: CAWRRSVGSNQPQHF

J: TRBJ2-3
size: .
D: .
V: TRBV12-3/TRBV12-4
DNA: TGTGCCAGCAGACGCGTGCCAGATACGCAGTATTTT
CDR3: CASRRVPDTQYF

J: TRBJ2-3
size: .
D: TRBD2
V: TRBV18
DNA: TGTGCCAGCTCAGTCGTCGCGGGGGGGAGCACAGATACGCAGTATTTT
CDR3: CASSVVAGGSTDTQYF

J: TRBJ2-3
size: .
D: TRBD2
V: TRBV7-7
DNA: TGTGCTAGCAGCTTAGTAGCGGGGGGATCCGATACGCAGTATTTT
CDR3: CASSLVAGGSDTQYF

J: TRBJ1-3
size: .
D: .
V: TRBV4-3
DNA: TGCGCCAGCAGCCAAGGACAGCCTTCACGACTGGGGGGAAACACCATATATTTT
CDR3: CASSQGQPSRLGGNTIYF

J: TRBJ2-5
size: .
D: TRBD2
V: TRBV5-1
DNA: TGCGCCAGCAGCTTGAAAAAGGGACTAGCGGAGTACCAAGAGACCCAGTACTTC
CDR3: CASSLKKGLAEYQETQYF

J: TRBJ2-7
size: .
D: TRBD2
V: TRBV10-3
DNA: TGTGCCATCAGGGCAAGCGGGGGGCGCGGCGAGCAGTACTTC
CDR3: CAIRASGGRGEQYF

J: TRBJ1-2
size: .
D: TRBD1
V: TRBV7-9
DNA: TGTGCCAGCAGCCCCGGGACAGGTCCTTCTATGGGCTACACCTTC
CDR3: CASSPGTGPSMGYTF